Included here is one T cell receptor (beta chain) sequence, with context. The clone's antigen remains unknown. Base qualities are missing; no much larger clone stands one base away. This record belongs to a study of a mutant IDH1 vaccine in newly diagnosed glioma (dated by TCRdb to about 2021). Notes on the research overall: Patients were given eight vaccinations, in weeks 1, 3, 5, 7, 11, 15, 19 and 23, which matched visits V03 through V10. Of the roughly 34 treated patients, around 62% were male and 37.5% were female, and a mean age of 40.4 years was recorded. Before enrollment, most patients had been given radiochemotherapy with temozolomide as standard therapy, while the rest had received either radiotherapy alone or temozolomide alone. Vaccination began 4-6 weeks after radiotherapy alone, or alongside temozolomide cycles in the chemotherapy-containing groups. Longitudinal TCRB deep sequencing was done for about two dozen treated patients, wherever samples were available for exploratory analyses. Peripheral blood was drawn at six visits: V03 (baseline), V05, V07, V10, V12 and V13. What the study reported, not specific to this receptor: Vaccine-induced immune responses across multiple MHC alleles were detected in approximately 94% of patients. It was noted by the authors that analyses of patient blood samples could not be reproduced owing to sample limitations. Pseudoprogression appeared unrelated to alterations in the top peripheral T cell clonotypes detected by TCRB sequencing. Availability determined which PBMC samples were chosen for TCRB deep sequencing.

The library relied on the immunoSEQ multiplex PCR assay. Rearranged TCR beta chain sequences were amplified using the hsTCRB Kit according to the manufacturer's protocol. An Illumina MiSeq was used to sequence the TCRB libraries. As for the original processing: Demultiplexing, trimming and gene mapping were performed with the kit vendor's proprietary platform. TCRdb took over this immuneACCESS table, retaining in-frame rearrangements with V and J assigned. Such tables are incomplete; in checked studies, under half of the missing clones stem from an unresolved V gene, and the remainder is unexplained. V, J and clone size were drawn from that table, and D and trimming were deduced from the DNA. This sample gives around 27,000 clones in total; 70% to 80% of them show up just once. Of the sample, approximately 9% falls within the top ten clones. Measured from the cysteine to the phenylalanine, the CDR3 is 14 residues long. The DNA shown is the 42-base CDR3, in frame from base 1. Cut back by 2 bases and 1 base, the V and J ends lie 11 bases apart. From a lookup of the germline V gene, CDR1 and CDR2 are SQVTM and ANQGSEA.

The time point label, read with the paper, signifies: week 11, during vaccination. Each vaccine dose was 300 ug of a 20-mer mutant IDH1 peptide in Montanide, given subcutaneously with topical imiquimod. Newly diagnosed WHO grade 3 or 4 IDH1-mutant astrocytomas showing loss of nuclear ATRX were present in the donors. The samples were drawn from NOA16, a multicentre, single-arm, open-label phase I trial in Germany that tested a mutant IDH1 peptide vaccine in humans for the first time. Genomic DNA for TCRB sequencing was isolated from EDTA blood with the DNeasy Blood and Tissue Kit. The TCR comes from a woman under 30 with glioma. The sequence is built from TRBV29-1 and TRBJ1-1; no D gene call is confident. Sample: PBMCs, taken from a glioma patient whose treatment included an IDH1 peptide vaccine. In nucleotide form, the sequence is TGCAGCGTTGAAAACGGACGCCAGAACACTGAAGCTTTCTTT. Its amino acids are CSVENGRQNTEAFF.